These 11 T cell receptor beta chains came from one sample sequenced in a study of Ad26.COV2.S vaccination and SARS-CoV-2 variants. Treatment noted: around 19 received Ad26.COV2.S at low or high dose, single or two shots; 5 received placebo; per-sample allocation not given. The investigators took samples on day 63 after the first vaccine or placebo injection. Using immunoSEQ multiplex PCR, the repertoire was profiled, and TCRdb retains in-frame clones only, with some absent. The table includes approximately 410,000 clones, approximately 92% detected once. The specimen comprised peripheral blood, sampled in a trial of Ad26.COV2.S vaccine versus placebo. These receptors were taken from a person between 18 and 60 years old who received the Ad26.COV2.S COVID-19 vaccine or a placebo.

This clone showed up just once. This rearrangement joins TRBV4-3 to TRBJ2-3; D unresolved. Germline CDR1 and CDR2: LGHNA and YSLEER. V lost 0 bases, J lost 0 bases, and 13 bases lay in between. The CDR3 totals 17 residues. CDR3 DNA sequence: TGCGCCAGCAGCCAAGATGGGATAGCAGCTAGCACAGATACGCAGTATTTT. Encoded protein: CASSQDGIAASTDTQYF.

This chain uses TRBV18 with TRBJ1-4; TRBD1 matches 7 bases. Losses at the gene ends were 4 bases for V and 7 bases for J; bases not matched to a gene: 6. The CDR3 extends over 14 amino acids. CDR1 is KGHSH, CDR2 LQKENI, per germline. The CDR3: CASSLEDRIEKLFF. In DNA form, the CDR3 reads TGTGCCAGCTCACTTGAGGACAGGATTGAAAAACTGTTTTTT.

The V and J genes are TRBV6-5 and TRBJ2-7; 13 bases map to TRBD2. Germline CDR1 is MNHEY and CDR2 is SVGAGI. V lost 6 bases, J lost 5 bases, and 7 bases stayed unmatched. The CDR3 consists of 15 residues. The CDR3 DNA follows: TGTGCCAGCAGCCTACTAGCGGGGGGGCTCAACGAGCAGTACTTC. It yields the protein CASSLLAGGLNEQYF.

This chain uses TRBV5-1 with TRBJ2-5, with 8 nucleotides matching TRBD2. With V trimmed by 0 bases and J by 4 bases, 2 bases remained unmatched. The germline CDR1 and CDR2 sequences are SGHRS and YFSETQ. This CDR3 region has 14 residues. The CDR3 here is CASSLGRGAETQYF. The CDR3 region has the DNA TGCGCCAGCAGCTTGGGGCGGGGGGCAGAGACCCAGTACTTC.

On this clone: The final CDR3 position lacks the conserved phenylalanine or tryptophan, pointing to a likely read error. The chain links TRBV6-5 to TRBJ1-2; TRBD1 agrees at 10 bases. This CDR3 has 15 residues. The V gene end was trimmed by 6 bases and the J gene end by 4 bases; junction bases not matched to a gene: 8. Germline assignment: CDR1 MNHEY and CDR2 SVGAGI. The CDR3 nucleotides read TGTGCCAGCAGGGGACAGGGGTATCCTTCCTATGGCTACACCCTC. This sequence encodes CASRGQGYPSYGYTL.

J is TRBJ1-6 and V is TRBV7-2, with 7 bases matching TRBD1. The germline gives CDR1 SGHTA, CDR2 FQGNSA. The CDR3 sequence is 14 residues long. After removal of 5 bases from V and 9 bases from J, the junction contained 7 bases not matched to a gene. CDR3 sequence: CASSQMTGISPLHF. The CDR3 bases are TGTGCCAGCAGCCAGATGACAGGGATTTCACCCCTCCACTTT. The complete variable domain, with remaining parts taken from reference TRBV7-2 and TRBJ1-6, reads GAGVSQSPSNKVTEKGKDVELRCDPISGHTALYWYRQSLGQGLEFLIYFQGNSAPDKSGLPSDRFSAERTGGSVSTLTIQRTQQEDSAVYLCASSQMTGISPLHFGNGTRLTVT.

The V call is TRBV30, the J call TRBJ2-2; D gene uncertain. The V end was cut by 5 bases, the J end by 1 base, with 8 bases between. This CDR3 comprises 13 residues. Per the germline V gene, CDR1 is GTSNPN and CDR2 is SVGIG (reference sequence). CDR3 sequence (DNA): TGTGCCTGGGAGAAGATGAACACCGGGGAGCTGTTTTTT. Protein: CAWEKMNTGELFF.

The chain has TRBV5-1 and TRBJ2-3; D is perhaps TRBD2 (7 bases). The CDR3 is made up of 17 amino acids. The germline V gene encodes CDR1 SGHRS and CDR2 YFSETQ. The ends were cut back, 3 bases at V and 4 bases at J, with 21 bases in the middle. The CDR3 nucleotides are TGCGCCAGCAGCTACTTAGCGTTCGGGGGGCGATCAGATACGCAGTATTTT. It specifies CASSYLAFGGRSDTQYF.

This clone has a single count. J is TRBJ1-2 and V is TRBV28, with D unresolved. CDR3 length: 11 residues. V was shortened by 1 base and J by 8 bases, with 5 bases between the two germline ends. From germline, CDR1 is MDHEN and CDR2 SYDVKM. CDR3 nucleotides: TGTGCCAGCAGTTTATTTGCCGGCTACACCTTC. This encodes CASSLFAGYTF.

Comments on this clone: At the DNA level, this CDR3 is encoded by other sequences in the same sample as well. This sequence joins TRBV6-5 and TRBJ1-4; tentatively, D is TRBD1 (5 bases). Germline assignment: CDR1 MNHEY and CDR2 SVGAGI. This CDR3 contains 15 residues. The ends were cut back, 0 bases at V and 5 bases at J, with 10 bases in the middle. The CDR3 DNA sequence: TGTGCCAGCAGTTACTCCGGGGGATTGAATGAAAAACTGTTTTTT. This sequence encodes CASSYSGGLNEKLFF.

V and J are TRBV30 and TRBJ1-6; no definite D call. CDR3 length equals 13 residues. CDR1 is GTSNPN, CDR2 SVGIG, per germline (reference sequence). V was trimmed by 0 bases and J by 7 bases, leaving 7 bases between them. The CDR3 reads CAWSVIGNSPLHF. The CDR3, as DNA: TGTGCCTGGAGTGTCATCGGCAATTCACCCCTCCACTTT.